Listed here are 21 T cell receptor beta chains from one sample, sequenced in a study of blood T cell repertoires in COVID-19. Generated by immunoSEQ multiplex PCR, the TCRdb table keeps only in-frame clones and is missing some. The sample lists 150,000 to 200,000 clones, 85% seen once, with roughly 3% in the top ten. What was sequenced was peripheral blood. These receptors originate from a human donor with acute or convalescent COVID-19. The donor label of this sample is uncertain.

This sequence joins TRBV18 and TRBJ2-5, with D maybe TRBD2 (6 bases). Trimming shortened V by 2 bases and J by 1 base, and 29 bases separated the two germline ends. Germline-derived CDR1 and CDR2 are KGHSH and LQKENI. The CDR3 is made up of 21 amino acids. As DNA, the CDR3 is TGTGCCAGCTCACCATATACCACAGTAAAGCGGAGGGTACCGACCCAAGAGACCCAGTACTTC. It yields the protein CASSPYTTVKRRVPTQETQYF.

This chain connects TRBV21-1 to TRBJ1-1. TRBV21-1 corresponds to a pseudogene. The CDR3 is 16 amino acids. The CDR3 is CASSKETHPPGGEAFF. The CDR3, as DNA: TGTGCCAGCAGCAAAGAGACACACCCCCCCGGGGGTGAAGCTTTCTTT.

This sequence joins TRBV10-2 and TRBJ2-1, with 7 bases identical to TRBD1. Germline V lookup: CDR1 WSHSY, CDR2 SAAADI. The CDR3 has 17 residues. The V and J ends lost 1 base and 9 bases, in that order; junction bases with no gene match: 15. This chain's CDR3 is CASSEFFGDSQRSEQFF. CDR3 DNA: TGCGCCAGCAGTGAGTTCTTTGGGGACAGCCAGCGTAGTGAGCAGTTCTTC.

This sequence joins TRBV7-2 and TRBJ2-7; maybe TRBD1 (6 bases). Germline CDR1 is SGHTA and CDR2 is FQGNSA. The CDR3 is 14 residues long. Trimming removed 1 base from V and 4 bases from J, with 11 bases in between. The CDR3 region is CASSLGGQGYEQYF. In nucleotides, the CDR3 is TGTGCCAGCAGCTTAGGGGGGCAGGGGTACGAGCAGTACTTC.

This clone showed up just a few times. CDR3 sequence: CASSILPGQDSGANVLTF. CDR3 in DNA: TGTGCCAGCAGCATCCTCCCGGGACAGGACTCTGGGGCCAACGTCCTGACTTTC. The rearrangement joins TRBV21-1 to TRBJ2-6; the D segment call TRBD1 is taken from the table without a DNA check. TRBV21-1 is listed as a pseudogene. The CDR3 consists of 18 residues.

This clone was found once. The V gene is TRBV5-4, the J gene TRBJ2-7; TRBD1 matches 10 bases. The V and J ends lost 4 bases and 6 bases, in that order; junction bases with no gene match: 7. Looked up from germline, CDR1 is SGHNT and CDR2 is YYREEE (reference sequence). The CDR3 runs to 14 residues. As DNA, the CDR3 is TGTGCCAGCAGCCCAACGGGACAGGGGTTCGAGCAGTACTTC. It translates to CASSPTGQGFEQYF.

The CDR3 nucleotides read TGCGCCAGCAGCCCAGGGTGGGCGAACACTGAAGCTTTCTTT. Its translation is CASSPGWANTEAFF. The gene calls are TRBV5-1 and TRBJ1-1; weak D call: TRBD1 (5 bases). Deletions cut 4 bases from V and 1 base from J, with 11 bases between. Per the germline V gene, CDR1 is SGHRS and CDR2 is YFSETQ. The CDR3 has 14 residues.

The CDR3 here is CASRAYSNQPQHF. As DNA, the CDR3 is TGCGCCAGCAGGGCTTATAGCAATCAGCCCCAGCATTTT. The rearrangement links TRBV10-2 to TRBJ1-5; D is unresolved. Germline loops: CDR1 WSHSY, CDR2 SAAADI. Trimming stripped 6 bases from V and 0 bases from J, with 6 bases between. The CDR3 contains 13 residues.

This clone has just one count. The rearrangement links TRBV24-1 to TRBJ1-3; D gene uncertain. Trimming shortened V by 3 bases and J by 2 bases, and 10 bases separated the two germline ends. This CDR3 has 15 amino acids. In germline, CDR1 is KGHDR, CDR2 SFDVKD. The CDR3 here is CATSDPKTTGNTIYF. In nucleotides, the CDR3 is TGTGCCACCAGTGATCCCAAGACTACTGGAAACACCATATATTTT.

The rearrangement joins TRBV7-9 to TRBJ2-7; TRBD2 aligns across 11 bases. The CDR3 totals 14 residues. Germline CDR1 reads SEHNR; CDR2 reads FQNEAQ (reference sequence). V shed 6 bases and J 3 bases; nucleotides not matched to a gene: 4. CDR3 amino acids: CASRSGTSGYEQYF. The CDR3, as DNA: TGTGCCAGCAGATCCGGGACTAGCGGCTACGAGCAGTACTTC.

The CDR3 DNA sequence: TGTGCCAGCAGGCCGGGGACAGGTGGGCGCACTGAAGCTTTCTTT. Protein: CASRPGTGGRTEAFF. The chain combines TRBV6-5 with TRBJ1-1; 8 nucleotides line up with TRBD1. Germline lookup yields CDR1 MNHEY and CDR2 SVGAGI. This CDR3 has 15 amino acids. Trimming took 6 bases from V and 4 from J; bases not matched to a gene: 10.

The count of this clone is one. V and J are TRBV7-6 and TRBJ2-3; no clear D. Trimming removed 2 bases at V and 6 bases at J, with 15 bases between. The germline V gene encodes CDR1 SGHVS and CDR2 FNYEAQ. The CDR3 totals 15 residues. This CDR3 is CASSLTLANYDTQYF. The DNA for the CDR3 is TGTGCCAGCAGCTTAACACTTGCCAACTACGATACGCAGTATTTT.

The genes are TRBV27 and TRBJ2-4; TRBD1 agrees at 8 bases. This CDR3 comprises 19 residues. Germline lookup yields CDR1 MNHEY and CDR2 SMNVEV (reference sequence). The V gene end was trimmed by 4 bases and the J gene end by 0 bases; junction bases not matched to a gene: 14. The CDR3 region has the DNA TGTGCCAGCAGTTCAACCGGGACAGGACTTACCCTAGCCAAAAACATTCAGTACTTC. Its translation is CASSSTGTGLTLAKNIQYF.

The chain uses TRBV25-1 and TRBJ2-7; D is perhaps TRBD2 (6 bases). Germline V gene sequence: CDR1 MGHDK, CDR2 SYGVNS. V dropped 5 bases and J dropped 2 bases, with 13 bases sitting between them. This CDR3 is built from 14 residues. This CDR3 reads CASSPSGRAYEQYF. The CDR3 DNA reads TGTGCCAGCAGTCCCAGCGGGCGCGCCTACGAGCAGTACTTC.

As DNA, the CDR3 is TGTGCCAGTAGTCATTTAGCGGGGGACTACAATGAGCAGTTCTTC. It encodes CASSHLAGDYNEQFF. The chain uses TRBV19 and TRBJ2-1, with TRBD2 matching over 9 bases. Germline V gene data show CDR1 as LNHDA and CDR2 as SQIVND (reference sequence). The V and J ends lost 5 bases and 3 bases, in that order; junction bases with no gene match: 5. The CDR3 spans 15 residues.

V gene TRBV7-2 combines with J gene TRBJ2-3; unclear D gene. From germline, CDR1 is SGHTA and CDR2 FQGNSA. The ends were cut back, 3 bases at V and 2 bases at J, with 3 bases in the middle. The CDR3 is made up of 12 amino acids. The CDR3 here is CASSLYTDTQYF. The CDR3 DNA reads TGTGCCAGCAGCTTGTACACAGATACGCAGTATTTT.

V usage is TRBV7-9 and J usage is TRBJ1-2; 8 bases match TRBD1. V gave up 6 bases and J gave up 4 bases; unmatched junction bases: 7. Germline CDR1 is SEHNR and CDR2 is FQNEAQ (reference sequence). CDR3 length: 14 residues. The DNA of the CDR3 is TGTGCCAGCAGACAACAGGGGGAACCCTATGGCTACACCTTC. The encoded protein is CASRQQGEPYGYTF.

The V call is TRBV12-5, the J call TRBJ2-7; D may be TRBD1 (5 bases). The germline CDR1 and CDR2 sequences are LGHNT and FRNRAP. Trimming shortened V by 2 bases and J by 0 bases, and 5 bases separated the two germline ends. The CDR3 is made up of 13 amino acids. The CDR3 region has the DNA TGTGCTAGTGGTTTGACAGGCTCCTACGAGCAGTACTTC. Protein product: CASGLTGSYEQYF.

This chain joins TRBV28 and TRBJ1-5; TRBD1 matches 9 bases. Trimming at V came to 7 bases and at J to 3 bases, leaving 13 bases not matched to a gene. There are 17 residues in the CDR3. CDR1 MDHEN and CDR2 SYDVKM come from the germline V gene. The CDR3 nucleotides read TGTGCCAGCACCTACGCACAAGGACAGGGGAACAATCAGCCCCAGCATTTT. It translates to CASTYAQGQGNNQPQHF. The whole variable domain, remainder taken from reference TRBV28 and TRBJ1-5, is DVKVTQSSRYLVKRTGEKVFLECVQDMDHENMFWYRQDPGLGLRLIYFSYDVKMKEKGDIPEGYSVSREKKERFSLILESASTNQTSMYLCASTYAQGQGNNQPQHFGDGTRLSIL.

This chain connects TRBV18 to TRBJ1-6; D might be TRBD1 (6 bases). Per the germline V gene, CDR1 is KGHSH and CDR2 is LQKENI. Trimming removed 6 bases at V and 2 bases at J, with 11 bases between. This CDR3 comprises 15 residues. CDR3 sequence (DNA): TGTGCCAGCTCCCAAGGGGGTGCCTATAATTCACCCCTCCACTTT. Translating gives CASSQGGAYNSPLHF.

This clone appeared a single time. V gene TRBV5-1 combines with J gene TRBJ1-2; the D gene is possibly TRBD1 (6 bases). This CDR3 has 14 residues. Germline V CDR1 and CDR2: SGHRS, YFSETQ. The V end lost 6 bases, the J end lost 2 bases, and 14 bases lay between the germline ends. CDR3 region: CASNPSGGNYGYTF. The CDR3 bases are TGCGCCAGCAACCCCTCTGGGGGCAACTATGGCTACACCTTC.